This paragraph reports one T cell receptor beta chain. Its specificity is not known. This entry is derived from a study of T cell responses to AZD1222 COVID-19 vaccine. Repertoires were generated with immunoSEQ multiplex PCR, while TCRdb's copy carries only in-frame clones and drops some. The sample lists about 260,000 clones, over 90% seen once, with roughly 0.6% in the top ten. Points from the study as a whole: Clonal diversity was possibly underestimated; the donors were predominantly white British and more often female. Elevations in Spike-specific TCR breadth and depth followed administration of two AZD1222 doses.

V was cut by 7 bases and J by 2 bases, with 12 bases left in between. Germline CDR1 MDHEN, CDR2 SYDVKM. The CDR3 runs 13 residues. Sequencing used peripheral blood, obtained on day 0 of AZD1222 vaccination. The sequence came from an adult in good health. This rearrangement joins TRBV28 to TRBJ2-7; possibly TRBD1 for D (6 bases). CDR3 nucleotides: TGTGCCAGCACTCCAGGGGCCACCTACGAGCAGTACTTC. This codes for CASTPGATYEQYF. Based on the CDR3 plus reference TRBV28 and TRBJ2-7, the full variable domain is DVKVTQSSRYLVKRTGEKVFLECVQDMDHENMFWYRQDPGLGLRLIYFSYDVKMKEKGDIPEGYSVSREKKERFSLILESASTNQTSMYLCASTPGATYEQYFGPGTRLTVT.